One T cell receptor beta chain is described in this entry. The sample is drawn from a study of blood T cell repertoires in COVID-19. Study-wide background: Samples came from the United States, Italy and Spain, spanning acute and convalescent COVID-19. PBMCs, B-cell-depleted T cells, or T cells provided the cDNA or gDNA that made up the material.

Original processing methods: Reference gene primer amplification yielded estimated nucleated cell counts. Some clones are missing from TCRdb's copy, which holds only in-frame ones; the method was immunoSEQ multiplex PCR. The V and J calls and clone size are taken from that table; D and trimming were inferred from the DNA. Of under 55,000 clones in the sample, over 75% were seen once. This CDR3 has 16 residues. Germline assignment: CDR1 KGHSH and CDR2 LQKENI. V gave up 3 bases and J gave up 4 bases; unmatched junction bases: 11. The receptor was isolated from a human donor in a cohort sampled during active COVID-19. The material sequenced was peripheral blood. J is TRBJ1-1 and V is TRBV18; 7 nucleotides align to TRBD1. The DNA for the CDR3 is TGTGCCAGCTCACCTCCCACAGGGGATGGGATCACTGAAGCTTTCTTT. It encodes CASSPPTGDGITEAFF. Complete variable domain (other parts from reference TRBV18 and TRBJ1-1): NAGVMQNPRHLVRRRGQEARLRCSPMKGHSHVYWYRQLPEEGLKFMVYLQKENIIDESGMPKERFSAEFPKEGPSILRIQQVVRGDSAAYFCASSPPTGDGITEAFFGQGTRLTVV.